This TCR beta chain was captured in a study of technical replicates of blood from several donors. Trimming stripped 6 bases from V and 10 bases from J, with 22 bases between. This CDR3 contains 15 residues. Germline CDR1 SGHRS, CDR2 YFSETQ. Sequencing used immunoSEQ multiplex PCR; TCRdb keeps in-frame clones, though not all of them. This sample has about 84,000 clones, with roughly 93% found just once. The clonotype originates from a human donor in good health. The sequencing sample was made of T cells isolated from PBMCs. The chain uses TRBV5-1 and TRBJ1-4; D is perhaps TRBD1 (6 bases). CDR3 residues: CASMDRPRDTLKLFF. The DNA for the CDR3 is TGCGCCAGCATGGATAGGCCCCGGGACACCCTAAAACTGTTTTTT.